This T cell receptor (beta chain) was captured in a study of memory CD4+ T cells and cytomegalovirus serostatus. The data were produced by immunoSEQ multiplex PCR, yet TCRdb's version contains in-frame clones alone and is incomplete. The sample lists 55,000 to 65,000 clones, 82% occurring once. The CDR3 runs 18 residues. Germline V lookup: CDR1 KGHSH, CDR2 LQKENI. The trim removed 3 bases at V and 3 bases at J, leaving 14 bases unmatched. Single viable CD3+CD4+CD8-CD45RO+ cells were sorted as the memory CD4+ T cells. The sequence was collected from an adult in good health and CMV-seronegative. Some clones in this sample may be carry-over from other donors' samples. The sample was memory CD4+ T cells from blood. The chain recombines TRBV18 with TRBJ1-3; TRBD1 matches 7 bases. CDR3 residues: CASSPRQGTQHYGNTIYF. CDR3 bases: TGTGCCAGCTCACCTCGACAGGGAACTCAACATTATGGAAACACCATATATTTT.